Here is one T cell receptor (beta chain) with its context. This sample is drawn from a study of T cell repertoires in cytomegalovirus infection. The germline gives CDR1 SGHRS, CDR2 YFSETQ. The junction had 6 bases not matched to a gene; V was cut back by 4 bases and J by 2 bases. CDR3 size: 15 residues. From the reads, TCRdb called clonotypes with MiXCR, one entry per CDR3 protein. Of 600,000 to 800,000 distinct CDR3 sequences listed, 24% were seen once; the top ten hold 6.5% to 10%. The chain combines TRBV5-1 with TRBJ2-1, with TRBD1 matching over 7 bases. The sequence was collected from a human donor in good health (CMV status not recorded). Some clones in this sample may be carry-over from other donors' samples. The sample was CD8+ T cells from PBMCs. CDR3 loop: CASSPDRWPYNEQFF. The CDR3 nucleotides read TGCGCCAGCAGCCCGGACAGGTGGCCCTACAATGAGCAGTTCTTC.